The next 17 T cell receptor beta chains were all read from a single sample in a study of blood T cell repertoires in COVID-19. Here immunoSEQ multiplex PCR was the method, and the copy in TCRdb shows in-frame clones only, minus some. The data show about 320,000 clones, 87% seen once. Sequences were obtained from PBMCs or T cells enriched from blood (not recorded which). These TCRs come from a woman under 40 who had recovered from COVID-19.

This chain links TRBV2 with TRBJ1-4; D gene ambiguous. The CDR3 sequence is 14 residues long. The V gene's germline CDR1 is SNHLY and CDR2 FYNNEI. Trimming removed 6 bases from V and 6 bases from J, with 14 bases in between. The CDR3: CASRGDRGYEKLFF. The CDR3 DNA is TGTGCCAGCAGGGGAGACCGTGGGTATGAAAAACTGTTTTTT.

The chain has TRBV6-2 or TRBV6-3 and TRBJ2-3; weak D call: TRBD2 (6 bases). V was shortened by 4 bases and J by 6 bases, with 20 bases between the two germline ends. Germline CDR1 reads MNHEY; CDR2 reads SVGEGT. The CDR3 covers 16 residues. CDR3 coding DNA: TGTGCCAGCAGTTTGGCGGGGCTGAACCTGGGGGATACGCAGTATTTT. Protein: CASSLAGLNLGDTQYF.

The chain recombines TRBV19 with TRBJ1-3; TRBD1 is a possible D gene (6 bases). Germline V gene lookup returns CDR1 LNHDA and CDR2 SQIVND (reference sequence). The CDR3 covers 16 residues. Trimming cost V 5 bases and J 0 bases, with 14 bases left between them. The CDR3 DNA is TGTGCCAGTAGTGACCCCGGGGGGCCCTCTGGAAACACCATATATTTT. Amino acid sequence: CASSDPGGPSGNTIYF.

J is TRBJ1-2 and V is TRBV15; 9 bases align to TRBD1. This CDR3 comprises 16 residues. V gave up 3 bases and J gave up 2 bases; unmatched junction bases: 7. In germline, CDR1 is LNHNV, CDR2 YYDKDF (reference sequence). CDR3 region: CATSSPGTGHNYGYTF. In DNA form, the CDR3 reads TGTGCCACCAGCAGCCCCGGGACAGGGCACAACTATGGCTACACCTTC.

Details on this clone: The sample holds other DNA sequences that translate to the same CDR3. This chain uses TRBV25-1 with TRBJ1-1; D is uncertain. Germline values: CDR1 MGHDK, CDR2 SYGVNS. CDR3 length equals 12 residues. Deletions cut 7 bases from V and 4 bases from J, with 10 bases between. CDR3 in amino acids: CASKRVGTEAFF. Here the CDR3 DNA reads TGTGCCAGCAAGAGGGTGGGCACTGAAGCTTTCTTT.

V is TRBV7-9 and J is TRBJ2-4; 7 bases are a match to TRBD1. After removal of 2 bases from V and 3 bases from J, the junction contained 10 bases not matched to a gene. Looked up from germline, CDR1 is SEHNR and CDR2 is FQNEAQ (reference sequence). The CDR3 spans 17 residues. The chain's CDR3 is CASSLWVGGVSKNIQYF. CDR3 coding DNA: TGTGCCAGCAGCTTATGGGTAGGGGGCGTAAGCAAAAACATTCAGTACTTC.

The chain carries TRBV7-6 and TRBJ1-6; 8 bases line up with TRBD1. This CDR3 contains 16 residues. Germline trimming cut 1 base from V and 6 bases from J; bases unmatched to any gene: 5. From germline, CDR1 is SGHVS and CDR2 FNYEAQ. The DNA of the CDR3 is TGTGCCAGCAGCTTAGGGGGACAGGCCCTTAATTCACCCCTCCACTTT. Translation: CASSLGGQALNSPLHF.

The chain combines TRBV6-5 with TRBJ1-2; 7 bases map to TRBD1. Germline V lookup: CDR1 MNHEY, CDR2 SVGAGI. This CDR3 contains 14 residues. The junction had 4 bases not matched to a gene; V was cut back by 6 bases and J by 0 bases. CDR3 sequence reads: CASRPTGSNYGYTF. Written as DNA, the CDR3 is TGTGCCAGCAGACCGACAGGGTCTAACTATGGCTACACCTTC.

The rearrangement joins TRBV7-8 to TRBJ1-2, with 7 bases that match TRBD1. Germline V CDR1 and CDR2: SGHVS, FQNEAQ. The CDR3 spans 15 residues. V lost 5 bases, J lost 8 bases, and 14 bases stayed unmatched. CDR3 in amino acids: CASSTTGQRLLGYTF. The CDR3 nucleotides read TGTGCCAGCAGCACAACGGGACAGCGCCTCCTGGGCTACACCTTC.

The J gene is TRBJ2-1, the V gene TRBV7-9; 9 positions match TRBD1. The CDR3 contains 14 residues. After removal of 5 bases from V and 10 bases from J, the junction contained 9 bases not matched to a gene. Germline V lookup: CDR1 SEHNR, CDR2 FQNEAQ (reference sequence). CDR3 bases: TGTGCCAGCAGCCCGGGACAGGGTCCATGGGAGCAGTTCTTC. Its protein product is CASSPGQGPWEQFF.

The CDR3: CASSQEYGGWRQETQYF. The CDR3 region has the DNA TGCGCCAGCAGCCAAGAATATGGCGGCTGGAGGCAAGAGACCCAGTACTTC. This rearrangement joins TRBV4-1 to TRBJ2-5, with D perhaps TRBD2 (5 bases). This CDR3 contains 17 residues. Germline-derived CDR1 and CDR2 are MGHRA and YSYEKL. Trimming stripped 0 bases from V and 2 bases from J, with 16 bases between.

The chain employs TRBV19 and TRBJ1-5; TRBD1 is a possible D gene (6 bases). Germline V gene data show CDR1 as LNHDA and CDR2 as SQIVND (reference sequence). CDR3 length: 15 amino acids. V lost 2 bases and J lost 4, with 12 bases in between. The CDR3: CASSISGDGNQPQHF. Written as DNA, the CDR3 is TGTGCCAGTAGTATATCAGGGGATGGTAATCAGCCCCAGCATTTT.

V is TRBV4-2 and J is TRBJ1-3, with TRBD1 matching over 9 bases. Germline assignment: CDR1 LGHNA and CDR2 YNFKEQ. The junction had 4 bases not matched to a gene; V was cut back by 3 bases and J by 4 bases. CDR3 length equals 15 residues. In nucleotides, the CDR3 is TGTGCCAGCAGCCACGGACAGGGGTCAGGAAACACCATATATTTT. It codes for CASSHGQGSGNTIYF.

DNA of the CDR3: TGTGCCAGCAGTTACTCGACAGGGGGAGGTTCACCCCTCCACTTT. It specifies CASSYSTGGGSPLHF. The chain combines TRBV6-2 or TRBV6-3 with TRBJ1-6, with TRBD1 matching over 9 bases. The CDR3 length is 15 residues. Germline CDR1 reads MNHEY; CDR2 reads SVGEGT. V gave up 0 bases and J gave up 9 bases; unmatched junction bases: 3.

This chain connects TRBV5-1 to TRBJ1-1; maybe TRBD1 (6 bases). CDR3 length equals 14 residues. V shed 0 bases and J shed 10 bases, with 16 bases lying between them. Germline V CDR1 and CDR2: SGHRS, YFSETQ. The CDR3 here is CASSLETGKSRAFF. CDR3 in DNA: TGCGCCAGCAGCTTGGAGACAGGAAAGTCGCGAGCTTTCTTT.

This clone was picked up one time. V is TRBV5-1 and J is TRBJ1-4, with a weak D call TRBD1 (6 bases). The ends were cut back, 0 bases at V and 6 bases at J, with 9 bases in the middle. The CDR3 extends over 14 amino acids. Germline values: CDR1 SGHRS, CDR2 YFSETQ. As DNA, the CDR3 is TGCGCCAGCAGCTTGGGACGACAGGATGAAAAACTGTTTTTT. This translates into CASSLGRQDEKLFF.

The chain uses TRBV5-1 and TRBJ2-2; D gene unclear. Germline V gives CDR1 SGHRS, CDR2 YFSETQ. The CDR3 is 15 residues long. With 0 bases removed from V and 6 bases from J, the gap between germline ends came to 12 bases. CDR3 sequence: CASSLEGQVAGELFF. DNA of the CDR3: TGCGCCAGCAGCTTGGAAGGTCAGGTAGCCGGGGAGCTGTTTTTT.